This TCR beta chain was captured by sequencing in a study of blood T cell repertoires in COVID-19. Study context: Nucleic acid was either cDNA or gDNA, and it came from T cells, B-cell-depleted T cells, or PBMCs.

In the original analysis: Reference gene primer amplification gave nucleated cell count estimates. Only in-frame clones appear in the TCRdb table, and some are missing; sequencing was by immunoSEQ multiplex PCR. V, J and clone size derive from that table, while D and trimming were established from the DNA sequence. The table records fewer than 200,000 clones, about 79% of them present only once. The sample consisted of peripheral blood. The clonotype comes from a woman aged 70-85 years with acute or convalescent COVID-19.

CDR3 in DNA: TGTGCCAGCAGTCGGGGGGGGCGTAATGAGCAGTTCTTC. This codes for CASSRGGRNEQFF. The gene calls are TRBV6-5 and TRBJ2-1; TRBD2 matches 8 bases. The J segment lost 7 bases and the V segment lost 5 bases, leaving 4 bases of the junction unmatched. This CDR3 has 13 amino acids. Germline V CDR1 and CDR2: MNHEY, SVGAGI.